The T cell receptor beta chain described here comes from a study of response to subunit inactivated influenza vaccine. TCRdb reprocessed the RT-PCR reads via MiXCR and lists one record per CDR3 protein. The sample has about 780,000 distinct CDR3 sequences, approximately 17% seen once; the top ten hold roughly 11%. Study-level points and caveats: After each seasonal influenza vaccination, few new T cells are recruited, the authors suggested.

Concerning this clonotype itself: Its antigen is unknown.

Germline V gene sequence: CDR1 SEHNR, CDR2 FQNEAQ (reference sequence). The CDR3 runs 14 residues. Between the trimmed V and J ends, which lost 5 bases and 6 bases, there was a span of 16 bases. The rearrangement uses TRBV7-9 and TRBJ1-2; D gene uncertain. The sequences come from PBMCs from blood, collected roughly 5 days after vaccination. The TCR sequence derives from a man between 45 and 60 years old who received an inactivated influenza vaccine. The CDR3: CASSPLGRFDGYTF. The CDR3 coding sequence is TGTGCCAGCAGCCCCCTCGGTAGATTCGATGGCTACACCTTC.